This T cell receptor beta chain stems from a study of blood T cells in healthy people across ages. The study recruited healthy Caucasian donors from Russia who were aged about 6 to 95. A sample-barcoded 5' primer and a J-beta primer mix were used in a second PCR of about 6 to 12 cycles. TCRdb re-derived calls from the 5' RACE reads in MiXCR, one entry per CDR3 protein. The top ten hold 11% of the sample, which has 1.5 million to 2 million distinct CDR3 sequences, about 31% seen once. This clonotype was counted a few times. Germline-derived CDR1 and CDR2 are MGHRA and YSYEKL. V shed 6 bases and J 4 bases; nucleotides not matched to a gene: 7. The CDR3 has 14 amino acids.

The specimen sequenced was blood. This receptor was identified in a woman in her twenties or thirties in good health. The chain recombines TRBV4-1 with TRBJ2-3; TRBD2 matches at 7 bases. The CDR3, as DNA: TGCGCCAGCAGGAGGCGGGAGTCTCCAGATACGCAGTATTTT. The encoded protein is CASRRRESPDTQYF.